This TCR beta chain was sequenced for a study of T cells after yellow fever vaccination. Trimming removed 12 bases from V and 5 bases from J; junction bases left unmatched: 8. The V gene's germline CDR1 is KGHDR and CDR2 SFDVKD. The CDR3 is made up of 13 amino acids. TCRdb reprocessed the 5' RACE reads with MiXCR, giving one entry per CDR3 protein. The sample consists of 400,000 or so distinct CDR3 sequences, about 6% of them appearing once. The receptor's source is a man aged 25-45 years who received the YFV17D yellow fever vaccine. This chain links TRBV24-1 with TRBJ2-1; the match to TRBD2 covers 8 bases. Material: PBMCs, obtained 5 days after the yellow fever booster vaccination. The CDR3 protein is CAPLREGHNEQFF. In DNA form, the CDR3 reads TGTGCCCCCCTTCGGGAGGGTCACAATGAGCAGTTCTTC.